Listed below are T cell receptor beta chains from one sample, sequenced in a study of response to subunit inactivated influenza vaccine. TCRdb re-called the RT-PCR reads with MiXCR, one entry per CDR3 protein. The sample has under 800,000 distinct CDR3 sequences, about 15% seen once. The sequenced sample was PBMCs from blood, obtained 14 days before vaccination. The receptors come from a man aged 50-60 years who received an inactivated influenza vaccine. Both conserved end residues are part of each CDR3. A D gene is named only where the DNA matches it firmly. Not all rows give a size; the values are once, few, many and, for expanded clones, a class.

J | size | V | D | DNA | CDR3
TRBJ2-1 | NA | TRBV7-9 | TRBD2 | TGTGCCAGCAGCAGCGACCTAGCGGGGCTGTTCTTC | CASSSDLAGLFF
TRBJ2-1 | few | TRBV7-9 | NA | TGTGCCAGCAGCTTAGGTTTAGGGACGGCCCTCTACAATGAGCAGTTCTTC | CASSLGLGTALYNEQFF
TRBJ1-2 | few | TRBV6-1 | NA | TGTGCCAGCACCCCGGCGTCCCCACGGGGTTATGGCTACACCTTC | CASTPASPRGYGYTF
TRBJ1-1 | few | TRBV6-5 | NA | TGTGCCAGCAGTTATAGGGCTCTGAACACTGAAGCTTTCTTT | CASSYRALNTEAFF
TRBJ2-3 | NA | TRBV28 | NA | TGTGCCAGCAGTTCCCCTGCCGCTAGCACAGATACGCAGTATTTT | CASSSPAASTDTQYF
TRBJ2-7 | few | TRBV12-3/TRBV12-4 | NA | TGTGCCAGCAGTTCCTCTTGGCGGACGAAATCCTACGAGCAGTACTTC | CASSSSWRTKSYEQYF
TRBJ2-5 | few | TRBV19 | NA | TGTGCCAGTCGGGCAGCACAAAAGGAGACCCAGTACTTC | CASRAAQKETQYF
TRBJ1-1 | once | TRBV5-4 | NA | TGTGCCAGCAGCCGCTCGACCGGGCCGATAAACACTGAAGCTTTCTTT | CASSRSTGPINTEAFF
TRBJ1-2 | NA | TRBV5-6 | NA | TGTGCCAGCAGCTCCCGAGGTGGGGGCTATGGCTACACCTTC | CASSSRGGGYGYTF
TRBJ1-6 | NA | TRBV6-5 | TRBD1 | TGTGCCAGCAGTTACAGGCCCGGGACAGGGAATTCACCCCTCCACTTT | CASSYRPGTGNSPLHF
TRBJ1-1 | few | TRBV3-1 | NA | TGTGCCAGCAGCCAAGCCGACATGAACACTGAAGCTTTCTTT | CASSQADMNTEAFF
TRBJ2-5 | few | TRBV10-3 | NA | TGTGCCATCAGTGAGGGGCAGGGGACCTACATACTCCAAGAGACCCAGTACTTC | CAISEGQGTYILQETQYF
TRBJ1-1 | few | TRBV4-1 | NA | TGCGCCAGCAGCCATGAGGGGAACACTGAAGCTTTCTTT | CASSHEGNTEAFF
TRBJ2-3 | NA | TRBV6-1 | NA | TGTGCCAGCACCTATAGCGGTACTAGCACAGATACGCAGTATTTT | CASTYSGTSTDTQYF
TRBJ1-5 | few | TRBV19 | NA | TGTGCCAGTAGCCATGTTCAGGGGCCCCAGCATTTT | CASSHVQGPQHF
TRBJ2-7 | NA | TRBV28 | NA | TGTGCCAGCACCCTCCAGGTCCTCGCTGGGTACGAGCAGTACTTC | CASTLQVLAGYEQYF
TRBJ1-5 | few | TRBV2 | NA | TGTGCCAGCAGTCCCATTAATAGCAATCAGCCCCAGCATTTT | CASSPINSNQPQHF
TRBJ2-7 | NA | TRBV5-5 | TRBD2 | TGTGCCAGCAGCTTGGCCAGGACTAGCGGACTCTACGAGCAGTACTTC | CASSLARTSGLYEQYF
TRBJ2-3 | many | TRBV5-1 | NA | TGCGCCAGCAGCTCCAGTATGGATACGCAGTATTTT | CASSSSMDTQYF
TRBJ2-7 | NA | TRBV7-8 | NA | TGTGCCAGCAGCGAAGGATCCCGACAGAACCCTTTCCAAGAGCAGTACTTC | CASSEGSRQNPFQEQYF
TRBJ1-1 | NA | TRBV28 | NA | TGTGCCAGCAGTTTGGTTCGGCCGAACACTGAAGCTTTCTTT | CASSLVRPNTEAFF
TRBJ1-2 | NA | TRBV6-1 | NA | TGTGCCAGCAGTCCGGACCTGGAGTATGGCTACACCTTC | CASSPDLEYGYTF
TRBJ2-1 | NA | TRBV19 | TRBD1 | TGTGCCAGTAGTACCGGGACAGGGGCGATGTATGAGCAGTTCTTC | CASSTGTGAMYEQFF